This TCR beta chain was captured in a study of cytomegalovirus exposure and HLA in healthy donors (TCRdb year 2017). About the investigation overall: In an earlier analysis of some 610 of the donors, 276 Gb of sequence data and about 110 million unique TCR beta sequences from about 179 million T cells were reported. Of the roughly 410 genotyped donors, 70% to 90% were placed in the genetic ancestry cluster associated with self-reported Caucasian donors. All discovery cohort repertoires had been generated on a single sequencing platform. In a later analysis, previously published TCR beta repertoires from about 670 donors were re-analyzed and high-resolution HLA genotyping was added so that TCR occurrence patterns could be studied. The aim of the study was to test whether cataloging public T cell receptors could identify signatures of past pathogen exposure. A later genetic analysis used genome-wide SNP genotypes for about 55% of the 666 donors, treating that subset as a discovery cohort. An early release that covered about 600 HLA-typed donors contained approximately 300 gigabases of sequencing data and 65 million to 100 million unique TCR sequences. Rather than using new phenotypic data, the later analysis identified candidate immune exposures from TCR beta sequences and from how often those sequences occurred across donors. HLA typing covered class I and class II loci at four-digit resolution. The T cell repertoires of several hundred subjects were profiled by immunosequencing and related to cytomegalovirus serostatus. Alongside the repertoire data, information on donor age, sex, ethnicity and CMV serostatus was compiled. To predict cytomegalovirus infection status, the study combined high-throughput TCR immunosequencing, statistical association of individual TCRs with disease status, and machine learning. The number of typed donors differed by locus: about 620-640 for A, B, C, DRB1 and DQB1; 500 to 550 for DQA1; 606 for DPA1; and 450 to 480 for DPB1. Four or five DR-DQ haplotypes were handled as single units for association and clustering because linkage in the cohort was strong. In an earlier analysis of 500 to 650 of the donors, high-throughput TCR beta sequencing was used to judge whether each TCR beta V gene segment behaved as functional or pseudogenic. Across 398 genotyped donors of the cohort, an average of approximately 240,000 unique TCR beta nucleotide sequences per donor were sequenced, and roughly 20% of those sequences were non-productive. Besides the first cohort of more than 650 subjects, a separate validation cohort made up of about 120 different subjects was used. Beyond this particular receptor, the publication reports: A further reported finding was that TCR beta sequences accurately predicted the HLA-A and HLA-B alleles for most subjects in the first cohort. The 87-base-pair reads could not distinguish some IMGT-functional V segments, including TRBV6-2 and TRBV6-3, so those segments were excluded. Linkage disequilibrium might explain the correlated functional status among segregating V segments, but an unknown experimental factor could not be ruled out. Because counts were too low, 15 to 20 rarely observed V segments, including chromosome 9 orphons, were left out of the earlier analysis of 587 of the donors. Several of the top co-occurrence clusters appeared to be linked to parvovirus B19, influenza, CMV and Epstein-Barr virus, according to a later analysis. The sequencing pipeline was judged likely to have produced a cluster of highly shared sequence variants as a technical artifact. The authors suggested that the approach could potentially be extended to other disease states and immunological phenotypes. In a later analysis, HLA-associated TCR beta chains showed more clonal expansion and lower generation probabilities than non-associated chains that were equally common. Assigning TCR associations to individual alleles was difficult when HLA alleles, especially DR and DQ, strongly co-occurred. Cytomegalovirus status was reported to be diagnosed by the classifier with high specificity and sensitivity in both the original and validation cohorts. In a later analysis, more than 15,000 TCR beta sequences were associated with specific HLA alleles at a false discovery rate of 0.05. Most TCR sequences were seen in very few donors, while some public TCRs were found in many individuals. Roughly uniform sequencing depth across donors was assumed in presence/absence analyses, although this assumption may not hold. Immune exposure information for the cohort was limited to CMV serostatus. In a later analysis, most CMV-associated TCR beta chains were found to appear HLA-restricted, with HLA associations seemingly driven largely by CMV exposure. A later analysis found that TCR association rates varied across HLA loci, with DRB1 alleles showing the most associated TCRs and HLA-C alleles the fewest. A total of 150 or so TCR beta chains were listed by the study as associated with cytomegalovirus. Compared with the approximately 670-donor mean, donors in an Asian-associated ancestry cluster had fewer N-insertions in productive TCRs, according to a later genetic analysis. Broadly in line with IMGT annotations, most TCR beta V segments showed up in productive rearrangements about 87% or about 30% of the time in an earlier analysis of around 600 of the donors. Because HLA typing was unavailable for some donors at each locus, only the typed subset was used in association tests. Only TCR beta chains were sequenced in this cohort, and the absence of alpha or paired-chain data limited detectable features. V-gene and J-gene trimming of TCR beta chains was associated with a missense DCLRE1C variant in a later genetic analysis, and the association was replicated in an independent cohort. A few of the identified cytomegalovirus-associated TCR beta chains were confirmed in vitro to be specific for cytomegalovirus antigens.

The cohort was made up of approximately 670 healthy bone marrow donors. At the time of sampling, every cohort member was nominally healthy, though immune exposures that went unrecorded were likely present. The donor was CMV seronegative and belonged to the group of 352 seronegative cohort members. Each donor provided a peripheral blood sample, and peripheral blood mononuclear cells were used for TCR beta sequencing. The Qiagen DNeasy Blood Extraction Kit was used to extract genomic DNA from the blood cell samples. Library preparation was by the immunoSEQ multiplex PCR assay. For the multiplex PCR, a mixture combining 60 forward primers for TCR Vbeta segments and 13 reverse primers for TCR Jbeta segments was used. Amplification of the CDR3 region of rearranged TCR beta genes was performed with a multiplex PCR assay on genomic DNA. On the Illumina HiSeq System, the amplified TCR beta libraries were sequenced as 87-base-pair reads. Under the source paper's analysis protocol: Across the 500 to 750 repertoires, a later analysis counted some 81 million unique TCR beta chains, 9 million to 14 million of which were shared by at least two donors. Raw reads were error-corrected and collapsed into unique sequences with a nearest-neighbor algorithm that merged closely related sequences to remove PCR and sequencing errors. To assign V, D and J gene segments, CDR3 sequences were aligned to IMGT reference sequences. For a sequence to be retained, at least a six-nucleotide match to both a V gene segment and a J gene segment was required. A rearrangement was called productive if the CDR3 had no stop codons and remained in frame with V and J, and every other rearrangement was called non-productive. Following IMGT convention, CDR3 was defined as the stretch from the second conserved V-encoded cysteine to the conserved J-encoded phenylalanine. Sequences without an unambiguous match to a single V gene segment were excluded from the earlier analysis of several hundred of the donors. In an earlier analysis of 587 of the donors, V segments were called functional above 56.7% productive rearrangements and were called segregating when the between-donor standard deviation exceeded 5%. To diagnose cytomegalovirus status from the catalog of TCR beta chain sequences, a statistical classification framework was built. V and J gene assignment, in a later analysis, came from comparing TCR nucleotide sequences with IMGT/GENE-DB human TR gene sequences. The TCRdist pipeline was used in a later analysis to assign CDR3 sequences and most-parsimonious VDJ recombination scenarios. In a later analysis, each TCR beta chain was defined by its CDR3 amino acid sequence together with its V-gene family, and reads lacking a unique V-gene family were excluded. As a way to deal with suspected cross-contamination and a sequencing artifact, a later analysis dropped approximately 570 nucleotide sequences that were highly shared and had low generation probability. In a later analysis, a clonal expansion index for each public chain was calculated from normalized within-repertoire ranks of inferred template counts. In a later analysis, generation probabilities were computed using a VDJ recombination model fitted to out-of-frame rearrangements, and the results were checked against IGoR. Hypergeometric tests were used in a later analysis to score TCR-TCR, TCR-HLA and TCR-CMV co-occurrence, with a repertoire-size bias correction applied to the TCR pairs. In a later analysis, false discovery rates were estimated by permuting HLA or CMV assignments 20 times. A later analysis grouped co-occurring TCRs with DBSCAN, adding TCRdist sequence similarity when clustering within HLA-allele-positive subsets. For co-occurrence clustering, repertoires with fewer than 30,000 or more than 120,000 public chains were excluded, along with roughly 5 repertoires with anomalous nucleotide sharing. This is the immuneACCESS table as TCRdb keeps it, with only in-frame sequences that have V and J called. A part of the clones is gone; compared with another copy, unresolved V genes explain less than half, and the rest is unexplained. Clone size and V and J calls were adopted from that table, with D and trimming inferred from the DNA. The sample has some 150,000 clones on record, over 60% of them singletons. The ten top clones hold 2.8% of the sample.

Notes on this clone: The antigen it recognizes is unknown. Base qualities are not recorded, but no much larger clone differs from it by a single base.

V is clipped by 4 bases and J by 5 bases, and the sequence between their germline boundaries is 15 bases long. According to the germline V gene, CDR1 reads SGDLS and CDR2 reads YYNGEE. The CDR3 contains 14 residues, cysteine and phenylalanine counted. The DNA shown is the 42-base CDR3, in frame from base 1. The sequence was obtained from a woman in her 30s in good health and CMV-seronegative. The rearrangement combines TRBV9 with TRBJ1-2, with the D gene not confidently named. The specimen was PBMCs. For the CDR3, the sequence is CASSPRESKYGYTF. In nucleotide form, the sequence is TGTGCCAGCAGCCCGAGAGAAAGTAAATATGGCTACACCTTC.